These T cell receptor beta chains were read from a single sample in a study of beta chain features in type 1 diabetes. TCRdb keeps only in-frame clones here, not all; method: immunoSEQ multiplex PCR. The sample carries hundreds of thousands of clones, approximately 14% recorded once. Sequencing used central memory CD4+ T cells from blood. Every receptor here comes from a man younger than 40 in good health. CDR3s include the opening cysteine and the closing phenylalanine or tryptophan. Fields, in order: J gene, D gene, V gene, clone size, CDR3 protein, CDR3 DNA. The D gene is left open where the match is weak. The listing skips clone size in some rows; elsewhere it reads once, few, many or a size class.

j_call: TRBJ2-2
d_call: .
v_call: TRBV7-3
clone_size: many
cdr3_aa: CASSSRTETLTGELFF
cdr3_nt: TGTGCCAGCAGTTCCCGGACGGAAACCCTAACCGGGGAGCTGTTTTTT

j_call: TRBJ2-7
d_call: .
v_call: TRBV5-4
clone_size: .
cdr3_aa: CASSSSSGSSYEQYF
cdr3_nt: TGTGCCAGCAGCTCGTCCTCCGGGAGCTCCTACGAGCAGTACTTC

j_call: TRBJ2-2
d_call: .
v_call: TRBV2
clone_size: few
cdr3_aa: CASSPTSAGELFF
cdr3_nt: TGTGCCAGCAGCCCTACCAGCGCCGGGGAGCTGTTTTTT

j_call: TRBJ2-7
d_call: TRBD1
v_call: TRBV4-1
clone_size: .
cdr3_aa: CASSQQTGQGGYEQYF
cdr3_nt: TGCGCCAGCAGCCAACAGACAGGACAGGGGGGGTACGAGCAGTACTTC

j_call: TRBJ2-3
d_call: TRBD1
v_call: TRBV5-4
clone_size: .
cdr3_aa: CASSSDRVADTQYF
cdr3_nt: TGTGCCAGCAGCTCGGACAGGGTAGCAGATACGCAGTATTTT

j_call: TRBJ1-1
d_call: .
v_call: TRBV9
clone_size: few
cdr3_aa: CASSVEWRMNTEAFF
cdr3_nt: TGTGCCAGCAGCGTAGAATGGAGAATGAACACTGAAGCTTTCTTT

j_call: TRBJ1-3
d_call: .
v_call: TRBV5-8
clone_size: few
cdr3_aa: CASSLDQTNGNTIYF
cdr3_nt: TGTGCCAGCAGCTTGGATCAGACGAACGGAAACACCATATATTTT

j_call: TRBJ2-4
d_call: .
v_call: TRBV19
clone_size: few
cdr3_aa: CASSTAGTSHGIQYF
cdr3_nt: TGTGCCAGTAGTACAGCCGGGACCTCTCATGGGATTCAGTACTTC

j_call: TRBJ2-1
d_call: .
v_call: TRBV11-2
clone_size: few
cdr3_aa: CASSLGLLNEQFF
cdr3_nt: TGTGCCAGCAGCTTAGGCCTTTTGAATGAGCAGTTCTTC

j_call: TRBJ1-1
d_call: .
v_call: TRBV25-1
clone_size: few
cdr3_aa: CASSERGRTEAFF
cdr3_nt: TGTGCCAGCAGTGAACGGGGGCGCACTGAAGCTTTCTTT

j_call: TRBJ1-5
d_call: TRBD1
v_call: TRBV5-4
clone_size: few
cdr3_aa: CASSNDRGGQPQHF
cdr3_nt: TGTGCCAGCAGCAACGACAGGGGAGGGCAGCCCCAGCATTTT

j_call: TRBJ1-1
d_call: .
v_call: TRBV30
clone_size: .
cdr3_aa: CAWSPPRGTEAFF
cdr3_nt: TGTGCCTGGAGCCCCCCGAGGGGAACTGAAGCTTTCTTT

j_call: TRBJ1-5
d_call: .
v_call: TRBV19
clone_size: few
cdr3_aa: CASRVAHSSNQPQHF
cdr3_nt: TGTGCCAGTAGAGTAGCACATAGTAGCAATCAGCCCCAGCATTTT

j_call: TRBJ1-2
d_call: TRBD1
v_call: TRBV19
clone_size: few
cdr3_aa: CASSSGTGSLYGYTF
cdr3_nt: TGTGCCAGTAGTTCTGGGACAGGTTCCCTCTATGGCTACACCTTC

j_call: TRBJ1-2
d_call: .
v_call: TRBV6-5
clone_size: .
cdr3_aa: CASSYSRDRNPGYTF
cdr3_nt: TGTGCCAGCAGTTACTCGCGGGACCGGAATCCTGGCTACACCTTC

j_call: TRBJ2-1
d_call: .
v_call: TRBV29-1
clone_size: .
cdr3_aa: CSVPEGLREDEQFF
cdr3_nt: TGCAGCGTCCCCGAGGGTTTGAGGGAAGATGAGCAGTTCTTC

j_call: TRBJ2-1
d_call: .
v_call: TRBV6-5
clone_size: few
cdr3_aa: CASRLTRYNEQFF
cdr3_nt: TGTGCCAGCAGGCTGACTAGGTACAATGAGCAGTTCTTC

j_call: TRBJ2-1
d_call: TRBD2
v_call: TRBV5-6
clone_size: many
cdr3_aa: CASGREGLFGSYNEQFF
cdr3_nt: TGTGCCAGCGGAAGGGAGGGGCTTTTCGGCTCCTACAATGAGCAGTTCTTC

j_call: TRBJ2-5
d_call: .
v_call: TRBV5-1
clone_size: .
cdr3_aa: CASSPGPGEQETQYF
cdr3_nt: TGCGCCAGCAGCCCAGGCCCGGGGGAACAAGAGACCCAGTACTTC

j_call: TRBJ2-3
d_call: .
v_call: TRBV7-6
clone_size: few
cdr3_aa: CASSSDGGSLETDTQYF
cdr3_nt: TGTGCCAGCAGCTCGGACGGTGGCTCCCTAGAGACAGATACGCAGTATTTT

j_call: TRBJ2-1
d_call: TRBD2
v_call: TRBV7-3
clone_size: few
cdr3_aa: CASSLTATSGLNEQFF
cdr3_nt: TGTGCCAGCAGCTTAACGGCGACTAGCGGTCTCAATGAGCAGTTCTTC

j_call: TRBJ2-3
d_call: .
v_call: TRBV5-1
clone_size: .
cdr3_aa: CASSLGTTITDTQYF
cdr3_nt: TGCGCCAGCAGCTTGGGGACTACGATCACAGATACGCAGTATTTT

j_call: TRBJ2-1
d_call: .
v_call: TRBV6-5
clone_size: few
cdr3_aa: CASSYSQGGSYNEQFF
cdr3_nt: TGTGCCAGCAGTTACAGTCAGGGGGGCTCCTACAATGAGCAGTTCTTC

j_call: TRBJ2-5
d_call: TRBD2
v_call: TRBV5-4
clone_size: .
cdr3_aa: CASSDQFSGTAQTQYF
cdr3_nt: TGCGCCAGCAGCGATCAGTTTAGCGGGACTGCACAGACCCAGTACTTC

j_call: TRBJ1-1
d_call: .
v_call: TRBV6-1
clone_size: few
cdr3_aa: CASRRTGMVTEAFF
cdr3_nt: TGTGCCAGCAGACGCACAGGGATGGTCACTGAAGCTTTCTTT

j_call: TRBJ2-3
d_call: .
v_call: TRBV5-1
clone_size: few
cdr3_aa: CASRSGSSTDTQYF
cdr3_nt: TGCGCCAGCAGAAGCGGATCCTCCACAGATACGCAGTATTTT

j_call: TRBJ2-4
d_call: TRBD1
v_call: TRBV6-1
clone_size: .
cdr3_aa: CASTLDRAKNIQYF
cdr3_nt: TGTGCCAGCACCCTGGACAGGGCCAAAAACATTCAGTACTTC

j_call: TRBJ1-1
d_call: .
v_call: TRBV7-7
clone_size: many
cdr3_aa: CASSLRANTEAFF
cdr3_nt: TGTGCTAGCAGCTTAAGGGCGAACACTGAAGCTTTCTTT

j_call: TRBJ2-4
d_call: .
v_call: TRBV15
clone_size: .
cdr3_aa: CATSIDRNIQYF
cdr3_nt: TGTGCCACCAGCATAGACAGAAACATTCAGTACTTC

j_call: TRBJ2-1
d_call: .
v_call: TRBV9
clone_size: .
cdr3_aa: CASSMSGTTYNEQFF
cdr3_nt: TGTGCCAGCAGCATGTCCGGGACAACCTACAATGAGCAGTTCTTC

j_call: TRBJ2-2
d_call: .
v_call: TRBV9
clone_size: once
cdr3_aa: CASSVLGRAANTGELFF
cdr3_nt: TGTGCCAGCAGCGTATTAGGCAGGGCCGCGAACACCGGGGAGCTGTTTTTT

j_call: TRBJ1-2
d_call: TRBD1
v_call: TRBV5-6
clone_size: few
cdr3_aa: CASSLVPGTGAGGYTF
cdr3_nt: TGTGCCAGCAGCTTGGTCCCTGGGACAGGGGCGGGTGGCTACACCTTC

j_call: TRBJ1-3
d_call: .
v_call: TRBV9
clone_size: few
cdr3_aa: CASSVRSSGNTIYF
cdr3_nt: TGTGCCAGCAGCGTACGGTCCTCTGGAAACACCATATATTTT

j_call: TRBJ2-5
d_call: TRBD2
v_call: TRBV2
clone_size: many
cdr3_aa: CASSGGGRGETQYF
cdr3_nt: TGTGCCAGCAGTGGCGGCGGGAGAGGGGAGACCCAGTACTTC

j_call: TRBJ2-5
d_call: .
v_call: TRBV5-6
clone_size: .
cdr3_aa: CASSLQGNQETQYF
cdr3_nt: TGTGCCAGCAGCTTACAGGGTAACCAAGAGACCCAGTACTTC

j_call: TRBJ1-2
d_call: .
v_call: TRBV6-5
clone_size: few
cdr3_aa: CASSYGLSFGYTF
cdr3_nt: TGTGCCAGCAGTTACGGACTCTCGTTCGGCTACACCTTC

j_call: TRBJ1-1
d_call: TRBD1
v_call: TRBV5-1
clone_size: few
cdr3_aa: CASSPRTGSDSEAFF
cdr3_nt: TGCGCCAGCAGCCCCCGGACAGGGTCGGATTCTGAAGCTTTCTTT

j_call: TRBJ2-3
d_call: .
v_call: TRBV7-2
clone_size: few
cdr3_aa: CASSLKDNTDTQYF
cdr3_nt: TGTGCCAGCAGCTTGAAGGACAACACAGATACGCAGTATTTT

j_call: TRBJ2-4
d_call: TRBD2
v_call: TRBV7-8
clone_size: .
cdr3_aa: CASSLVTLAGVNIQYF
cdr3_nt: TGTGCCAGCAGCTTAGTCACCCTAGCGGGGGTTAACATTCAGTACTTC

j_call: TRBJ1-1
d_call: .
v_call: TRBV6-5
clone_size: few
cdr3_aa: CASSRMNTEAFF
cdr3_nt: TGTGCCAGCAGTCGCATGAACACTGAAGCTTTCTTT

j_call: TRBJ1-2
d_call: .
v_call: TRBV6-1
clone_size: few
cdr3_aa: CASSVGPDYGYTF
cdr3_nt: TGTGCCAGCAGTGTCGGGCCGGACTATGGCTACACCTTC

j_call: TRBJ2-2
d_call: TRBD1
v_call: TRBV7-2
clone_size: .
cdr3_aa: CASSFATGSNTGELFF
cdr3_nt: TGTGCCAGCAGCTTCGCGACAGGGTCGAACACCGGGGAGCTGTTTTTT

j_call: TRBJ2-3
d_call: TRBD1
v_call: TRBV7-8
clone_size: .
cdr3_aa: CASSHGQGAAGTDTQYF
cdr3_nt: TGTGCCAGCAGCCACGGACAGGGGGCAGCCGGGACAGATACGCAGTATTTT

j_call: TRBJ1-2
d_call: .
v_call: TRBV6-5
clone_size: .
cdr3_aa: CASSYGQSLYGYTF
cdr3_nt: TGTGCCAGCAGTTACGGGCAGTCTCTTTATGGCTACACCTTC

j_call: TRBJ2-2
d_call: .
v_call: TRBV6-5
clone_size: few
cdr3_aa: CASSYTLTRNGELFF
cdr3_nt: TGTGCCAGCAGTTACACCCTCACACGGAACGGGGAGCTGTTTTTT

j_call: TRBJ1-2
d_call: .
v_call: TRBV7-3
clone_size: .
cdr3_aa: CASSINGVDGYTF
cdr3_nt: TGTGCCAGCAGCATAAACGGAGTGGATGGCTACACCTTC

j_call: TRBJ2-5
d_call: .
v_call: TRBV5-4
clone_size: .
cdr3_aa: CASSLGTVQETQYF
cdr3_nt: TGTGCCAGCAGCTTGGGGACAGTCCAAGAGACCCAGTACTTC

j_call: TRBJ1-2
d_call: TRBD1
v_call: TRBV4-3
clone_size: .
cdr3_aa: CASSPTGVYGYTF
cdr3_nt: TGCGCCAGCAGCCCAACAGGGGTCTATGGCTACACCTTC

j_call: TRBJ2-3
d_call: .
v_call: TRBV10-2
clone_size: few
cdr3_aa: CASSALVSDTQYF
cdr3_nt: TGCGCCAGCAGCGCACTAGTTTCAGATACGCAGTATTTT

j_call: TRBJ2-2
d_call: .
v_call: TRBV5-1
clone_size: .
cdr3_aa: CASSLTINTGELFF
cdr3_nt: TGCGCCAGCAGCTTGACTATCAACACCGGGGAGCTGTTTTTT

j_call: TRBJ1-2
d_call: .
v_call: TRBV29-1
clone_size: .
cdr3_aa: CSVVFGYGYTF
cdr3_nt: TGCAGCGTTGTTTTCGGGTATGGCTACACCTTC

j_call: TRBJ1-2
d_call: .
v_call: TRBV21-1
clone_size: many
cdr3_aa: CASSKEGNFYGYTF
cdr3_nt: TGTGCCAGCAGCAAAGAGGGAAACTTCTATGGCTACACCTTC

j_call: TRBJ2-5
d_call: .
v_call: TRBV7-9
clone_size: .
cdr3_aa: CASSLRSGPQKTQYF
cdr3_nt: TGTGCCAGCAGCTTAAGGTCAGGGCCACAAAAGACCCAGTACTTC

j_call: TRBJ1-1
d_call: .
v_call: TRBV11-3
clone_size: .
cdr3_aa: CASSRPRGGGEAFF
cdr3_nt: TGTGCCAGCAGCCGTCCACGCGGGGGTGGTGAAGCTTTCTTT